The 12 T cell receptor beta chains below were found in one sample sequenced in a study of identical twins. TCRdb itself ran the 5' RACE reads through MiXCR, one entry per CDR3 protein. The sample yields around 200,000 distinct CDR3 sequences, around 10% seen once. Sequencing was carried out using memory (CD45RO+) T cells sorted from blood. The receptors stem from a woman between 18 and 29 years old in good health.

The rearrangement uses TRBV30 and TRBJ1-2; TRBD1 might be the D (5 bases). Trimming shortened V by 3 bases and J by 4 bases, and 15 bases separated the two germline ends. Germline V gene data show CDR1 as GTSNPN and CDR2 as SVGIG (reference sequence). This CDR3 is 14 amino acids long. Here the CDR3 DNA reads TGTGCCTGGAGCAAACAGGATTCGGGCTATGGCTACACCTTC. It translates to CAWSKQDSGYGYTF.

The gene calls are TRBV12-3 or TRBV12-4 and TRBJ1-3; a weak D match, TRBD1 (5 bases). V was cut by 6 bases and J by 0 bases, with 27 bases left in between. This CDR3 has 20 amino acids. As DNA, the CDR3 is TGTGCCAGCAGCCCCCGGGGCAGGACTCATACTCCCTACTCTGGAAACACCATATATTTT. Translation gives CASSPRGRTHTPYSGNTIYF.

Of note for this clonotype: Sequence at one end of the junction differs from germline and may be a read error. The chain employs TRBV7-3 and TRBJ2-1; D may be TRBD1 or TRBD2 (5 bases each). The CDR3 is 15 amino acids. Germline lookup yields CDR1 SGHTA and CDR2 FQGTGA. CDR3 bases: TGTGCCAGCAGCCTAACCGGGACCCACTACAATGAGCAGTTCTTC. Protein sequence: CASSLTGTHYNEQFF. Variable domain in full (rest from reference TRBV7-3 and TRBJ2-1): GAGVSQTPSNKVTEKGKYVELRCDPISGHTALYWYRQSLGQGPEFLIYFQGTGAADDSGLPNDRFFAVRPEGSVSTLKIQRTERGDSAVYLCASSLTGTHYNEQFFGPGTRLTVL.

This clonotype occurred a few times. This chain joins TRBV4-1 and TRBJ2-1; 13 bases map to TRBD2. The CDR3 has 18 residues. The ends lost 1 base at V and 8 bases at J; junction bases unmatched: 11. Germline CDR1 is MGHRA and CDR2 is YSYEKL. This CDR3 is CASSQGIPGLAGIYEQFF. CDR3 in DNA: TGCGCCAGCAGCCAAGGGATCCCGGGACTAGCGGGAATCTATGAGCAGTTCTTC.

This clonotype appeared a few times. The rearrangement links TRBV5-6 to TRBJ2-1, with 13 bases matching TRBD2. Germline V lookup: CDR1 SGHDT, CDR2 YYEEEE. J gave up 8 bases and V 4 bases, and 9 bases lay outside the gene matches. The CDR3 has 16 amino acids. For the CDR3, the DNA is TGTGCCAGCAGCCCCTCACTAGCGGGGGGGCTCTATGAGCAGTTCTTC. It specifies CASSPSLAGGLYEQFF.

The genes are TRBV20-1 and TRBJ2-3; 9 nucleotides match TRBD2. Germline V gene data show CDR1 as DFQATT and CDR2 as SNEGSKA (reference sequence). The CDR3 spans 13 residues. With 3 bases clipped from V and 10 bases from J, the junction kept 8 bases outside the gene matches. CDR3 in DNA: TGCAGTGCTAGGGGGCTAGCGGGACTTCCGCAGTATTTT. Its protein product is CSARGLAGLPQYF.

The J gene is TRBJ2-7, the V gene TRBV27; D assignment may be TRBD1 or TRBD2 (5 bases each). Trimming left V 5 bases short and J 5 bases short, with 19 bases between. CDR1 and CDR2 from the germline V gene are MNHEY and SMNVEV (reference sequence). The CDR3 totals 15 residues. CDR3 region: CASSAGWGPGNEQYF. CDR3 bases: TGTGCCAGCAGTGCCGGATGGGGCCCGGGAAACGAGCAGTACTTC.

The chain joins TRBV5-1 to TRBJ2-2, with D perhaps matching TRBD2 (5 bases). The germline CDR1 and CDR2 sequences are SGHRS and YFSETQ. CDR3 size: 14 residues. Trimming removed 2 bases from V and 7 bases from J, with 12 bases in between. CDR3 sequence reads: CASSFTPADGELFF. The CDR3, as DNA: TGCGCCAGCAGCTTTACCCCAGCGGACGGGGAGCTGTTTTTT.

CDR3 sequence reads: CASGRWGEQFF. The CDR3 DNA follows: TGTGCCAGCGGGCGGTGGGGTGAGCAGTTCTTC. This sequence joins TRBV6-2 or TRBV6-3 and TRBJ2-1; D call uncertain. The CDR3 sequence is 11 residues long. The V end was cut by 8 bases, the J end by 9 bases, with 11 bases between. Germline CDR1 is MNHEY and CDR2 is SVGEGT.

Many counts were recorded for this clonotype. The V gene is TRBV12-3 or TRBV12-4, the J gene TRBJ2-3, with D unresolved. V lost 2 bases and J lost 4, with 4 bases in between. The CDR3 has 12 amino acids. CDR3 sequence (DNA): TGTGCCAGCAGTTTACCGTCAGATACGCAGTATTTT. It encodes CASSLPSDTQYF.

The chain links TRBV12-3 or TRBV12-4 to TRBJ1-2; D is undetermined. This CDR3 contains 10 residues. Trimming took 2 bases from V and 7 from J, leaving 2 bases between them. The CDR3 nucleotides read TGTGCCAGCAGTTTATTTGGCTACACCTTC. Its translation: CASSLFGYTF.

V is TRBV20-1 and J is TRBJ1-5, with D unclear. Trimming removed 3 bases at V and 3 bases at J, with 9 bases between. Germline loops: CDR1 DFQATT, CDR2 SNEGSKA (reference sequence). This CDR3 is 13 amino acids long. The CDR3 DNA is TGCAGTGCTAGTCCGCCCCTCAATCAGCCCCAGCATTTT. Protein sequence: CSASPPLNQPQHF.